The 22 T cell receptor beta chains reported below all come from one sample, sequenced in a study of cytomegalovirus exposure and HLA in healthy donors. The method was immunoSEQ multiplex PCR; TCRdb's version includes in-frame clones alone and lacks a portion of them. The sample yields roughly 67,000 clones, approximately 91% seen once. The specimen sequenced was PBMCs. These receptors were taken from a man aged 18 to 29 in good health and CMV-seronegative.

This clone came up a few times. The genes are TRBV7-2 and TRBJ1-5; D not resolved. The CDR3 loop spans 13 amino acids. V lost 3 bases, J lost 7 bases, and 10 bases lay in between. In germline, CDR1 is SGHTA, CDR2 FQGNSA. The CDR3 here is CASSLRQKQPQHF. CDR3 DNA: TGTGCCAGCAGCTTGAGGCAGAAGCAGCCCCAGCATTTT.

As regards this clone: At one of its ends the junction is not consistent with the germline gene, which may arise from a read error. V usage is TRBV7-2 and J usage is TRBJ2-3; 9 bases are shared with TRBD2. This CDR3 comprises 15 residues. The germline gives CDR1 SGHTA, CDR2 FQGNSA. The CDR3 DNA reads TGTGCCAGCAGCTTAGATTGGCTAGCGGGACCCATCTTAGGATTT. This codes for CASSLDWLAGPILGF.

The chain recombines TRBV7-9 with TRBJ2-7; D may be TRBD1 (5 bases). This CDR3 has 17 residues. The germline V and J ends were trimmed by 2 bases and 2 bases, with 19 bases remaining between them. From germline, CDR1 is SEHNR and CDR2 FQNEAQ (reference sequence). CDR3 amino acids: CASSLHAGSGLTYEQYF. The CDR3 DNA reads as TGTGCCAGCAGCTTACACGCAGGGTCTGGATTGACCTACGAGCAGTACTTC. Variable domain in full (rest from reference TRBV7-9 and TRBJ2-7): DTGVSQNPRHKITKRGQNVTFRCDPISEHNRLYWYRQTLGQGPEFLTYFQNEAQLEKSRLLSDRFSAERPKGSFSTLEIQRTEQGDSAMYLCASSLHAGSGLTYEQYFGPGTRLTVT.

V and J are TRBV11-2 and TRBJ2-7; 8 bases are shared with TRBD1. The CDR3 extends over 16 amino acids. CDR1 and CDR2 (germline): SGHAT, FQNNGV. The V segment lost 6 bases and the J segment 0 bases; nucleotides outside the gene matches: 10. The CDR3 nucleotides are TGTGCCAGCAGTCCGATCAGGGGGCCAAACTCCTACGAGCAGTACTTC. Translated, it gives CASSPIRGPNSYEQYF.

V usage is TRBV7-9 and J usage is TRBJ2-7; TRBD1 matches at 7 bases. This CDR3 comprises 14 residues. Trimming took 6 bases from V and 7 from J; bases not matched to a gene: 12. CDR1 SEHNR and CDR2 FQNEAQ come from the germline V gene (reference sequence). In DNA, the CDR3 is TGTGCCAGCAGACTACAGGGGAATAGTAGAGAGCAGTACTTC. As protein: CASRLQGNSREQYF.

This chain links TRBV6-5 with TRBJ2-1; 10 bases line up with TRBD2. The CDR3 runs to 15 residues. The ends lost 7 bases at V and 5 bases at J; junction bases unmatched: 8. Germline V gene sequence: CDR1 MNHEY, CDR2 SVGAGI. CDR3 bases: TGTGCCAGCATTCACTCTAGCGGGAGCCACAATGAGCAGTTCTTC. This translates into CASIHSSGSHNEQFF.

In DNA, the CDR3 is TGTGCCAGCAGCGTAGCTGTGACAGGCGTCACCGGGGAGCTGTTTTTT. Its translation: CASSVAVTGVTGELFF. This sequence joins TRBV9 and TRBJ2-2, with D possibly TRBD1 on 6 matching bases. Per the germline V gene, CDR1 is SGDLS and CDR2 is YYNGEE. The V gene lost 0 bases and the J gene lost 4 bases, with 13 bases spanning the gap. The CDR3 covers 16 residues.

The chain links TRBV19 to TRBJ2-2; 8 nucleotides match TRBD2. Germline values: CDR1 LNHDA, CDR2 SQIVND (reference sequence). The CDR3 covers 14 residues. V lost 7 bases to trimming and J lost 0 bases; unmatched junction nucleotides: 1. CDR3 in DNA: TGTGCCAGTAAACTAGCGGCGAACACCGGGGAGCTGTTTTTT. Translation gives CASKLAANTGELFF.

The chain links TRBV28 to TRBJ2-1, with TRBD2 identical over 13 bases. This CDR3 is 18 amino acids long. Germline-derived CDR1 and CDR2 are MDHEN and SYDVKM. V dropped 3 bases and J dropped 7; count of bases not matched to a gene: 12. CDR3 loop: CASSFSLGLAGAKNEQFF. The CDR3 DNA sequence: TGTGCCAGCAGTTTTTCTCTAGGACTAGCGGGAGCAAAGAATGAGCAGTTCTTC.

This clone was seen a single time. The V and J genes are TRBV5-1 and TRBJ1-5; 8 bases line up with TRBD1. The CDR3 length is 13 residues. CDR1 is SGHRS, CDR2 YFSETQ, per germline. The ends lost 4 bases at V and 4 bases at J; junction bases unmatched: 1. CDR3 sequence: CASSRTGNQPQHF. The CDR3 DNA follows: TGCGCCAGCAGCAGGACAGGGAATCAGCCCCAGCATTTT.

As DNA, the CDR3 is TGTGCCAGCAGCAGGGGGAGGAGGTCCTACGAGCAGTACTTC. Protein sequence: CASSRGRRSYEQYF. The gene calls are TRBV28 and TRBJ2-7; tentatively, D is TRBD1 (7 bases). The V gene lost 6 bases and the J gene lost 1 base, with 13 bases spanning the gap. CDR3 size: 14 residues. Germline-derived CDR1 and CDR2 are MDHEN and SYDVKM.

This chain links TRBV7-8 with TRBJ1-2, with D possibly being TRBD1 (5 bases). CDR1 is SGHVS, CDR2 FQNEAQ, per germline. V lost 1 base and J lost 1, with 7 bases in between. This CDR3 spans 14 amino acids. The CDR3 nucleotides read TGTGCCAGCAGCTTAGGGACAAGTAACTATGGCTACACCTTC. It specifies CASSLGTSNYGYTF. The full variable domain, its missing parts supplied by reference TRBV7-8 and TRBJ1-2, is GAGVSQSPRYKVAKRGQDVALRCDPISGHVSLFWYQQALGQGPEFLTYFQNEAQLDKSGLPSDRFFAERPEGSVSTLKIQRTQQEDSAVYLCASSLGTSNYGYTFGSGTRLTVV.

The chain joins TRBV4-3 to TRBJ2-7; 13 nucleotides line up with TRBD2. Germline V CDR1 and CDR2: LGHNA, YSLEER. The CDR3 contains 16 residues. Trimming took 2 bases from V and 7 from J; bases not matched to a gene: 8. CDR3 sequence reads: CASSQLTSGRPSEQYF. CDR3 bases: TGCGCCAGCAGCCAACTGACTAGCGGGAGGCCCAGTGAGCAGTACTTC.

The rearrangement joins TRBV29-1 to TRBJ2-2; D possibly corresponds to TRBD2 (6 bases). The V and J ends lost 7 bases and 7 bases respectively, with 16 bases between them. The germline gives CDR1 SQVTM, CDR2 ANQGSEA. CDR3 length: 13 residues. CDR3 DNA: TGCAGCGCCTCTGGGGGACTTCTCGGGGAGCTGTTTTTT. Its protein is CSASGGLLGELFF.

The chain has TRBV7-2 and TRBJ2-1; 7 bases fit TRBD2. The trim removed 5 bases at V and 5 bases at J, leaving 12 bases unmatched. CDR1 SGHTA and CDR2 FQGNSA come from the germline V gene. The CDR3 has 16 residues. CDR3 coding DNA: TGTGCCAGCAGCCAAATTGGGACTACCCTGAACAATGAGCAGTTCTTC. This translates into CASSQIGTTLNNEQFF.

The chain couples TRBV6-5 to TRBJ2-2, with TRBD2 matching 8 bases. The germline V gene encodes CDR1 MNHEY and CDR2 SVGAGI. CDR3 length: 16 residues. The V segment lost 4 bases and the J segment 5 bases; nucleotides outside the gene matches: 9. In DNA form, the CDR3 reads TGTGCCAGCAGTTCCCTCGGGGGGGGGAAAACCGGGGAGCTGTTTTTT. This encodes CASSSLGGGKTGELFF.

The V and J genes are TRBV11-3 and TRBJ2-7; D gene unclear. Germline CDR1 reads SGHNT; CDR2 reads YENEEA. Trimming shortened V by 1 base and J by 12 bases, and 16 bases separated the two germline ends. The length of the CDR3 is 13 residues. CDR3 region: CASSLVVGHGGYF. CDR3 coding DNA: TGTGCCAGCAGCTTAGTAGTGGGCCACGGTGGGTACTTC.

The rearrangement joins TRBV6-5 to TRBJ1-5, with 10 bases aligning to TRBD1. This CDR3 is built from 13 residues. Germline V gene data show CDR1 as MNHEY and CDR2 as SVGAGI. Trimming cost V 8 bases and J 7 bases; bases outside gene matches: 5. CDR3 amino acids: CASHGQGGQPQHF. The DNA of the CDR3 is TGTGCCAGCCATGGACAGGGGGGACAGCCCCAGCATTTT.

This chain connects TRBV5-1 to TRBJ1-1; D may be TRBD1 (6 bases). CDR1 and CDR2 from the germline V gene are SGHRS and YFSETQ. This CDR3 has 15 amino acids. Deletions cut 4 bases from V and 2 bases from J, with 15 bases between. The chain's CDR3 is CASSQNRETNTEAFF. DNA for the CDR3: TGCGCCAGCAGCCAGAACAGGGAGACCAACACTGAAGCTTTCTTT.

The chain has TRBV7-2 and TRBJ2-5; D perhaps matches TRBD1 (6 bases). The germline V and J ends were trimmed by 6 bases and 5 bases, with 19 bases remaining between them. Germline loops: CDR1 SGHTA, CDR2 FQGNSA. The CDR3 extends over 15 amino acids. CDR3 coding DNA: TGTGCCAGCAGTTACCAGGGGCCCGCAGCTGAGACCCAGTACTTC. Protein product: CASSYQGPAAETQYF.

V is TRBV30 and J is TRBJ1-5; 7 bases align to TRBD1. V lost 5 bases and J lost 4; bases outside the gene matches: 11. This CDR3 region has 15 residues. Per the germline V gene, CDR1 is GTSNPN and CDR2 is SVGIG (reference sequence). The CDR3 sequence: CAWVAEGQNNQPQHF. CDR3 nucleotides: TGTGCCTGGGTGGCAGAGGGACAGAATAATCAGCCCCAGCATTTT. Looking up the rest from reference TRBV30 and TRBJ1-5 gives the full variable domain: SQTIHQWPATLVQPVGSPLSLECTVEGTSNPNLYWYRQAAGRGLQLLFYSVGIGQISSEVPQNLSASRPQDRQFILSSKKLLLSDSGFYLCAWVAEGQNNQPQHFGDGTRLSIL.

CDR3 DNA: TGTGCCAGCAGTTCCTCCCGACAGGCCATGAACACTGAAGCTTTCTTT. Protein product: CASSSSRQAMNTEAFF. This chain joins TRBV6-5 and TRBJ1-1; TRBD1 is a possible D gene (6 bases). The CDR3 has 16 amino acids. Per the germline V gene, CDR1 is MNHEY and CDR2 is SVGAGI. Trimming took 4 bases from V and 0 from J, leaving 15 bases between them.